The present TCR beta chain was sequenced within a study of shared clonotypes between healthy human individuals. Data came from immunoSEQ multiplex PCR; TCRdb stores just in-frame clones and leaves some out. The sample carries roughly 700,000 clones, about 74% recorded once. CDR1 and CDR2 from the germline V gene are MNHEY and SMNVEV (reference sequence). Trimming at V came to 3 bases and at J to 0 bases, leaving 3 bases not matched to a gene. CDR3 size: 16 residues. Sequencing was carried out using memory CD4+ T cells sorted from blood. Subset given: CD45RA-negative fraction. The sequence was collected from a woman aged 25-40 years in good health. The chain is built from TRBV27 and TRBJ2-1, with 9 bases fitting TRBD2. CDR3 bases: TGTGCCAGCAGTTTGCTAGCGGGATACTCCTACAATGAGCAGTTCTTC. Amino acids: CASSLLAGYSYNEQFF.